This is a list of T cell receptor beta chains from one sample in a study of blood T cell repertoires in COVID-19. Sequenced by immunoSEQ multiplex PCR; TCRdb stores in-frame clones only, minus some. This table has 200,000 or so clones, 80% to 85% appearing once. The sample was peripheral blood. These receptors came from a woman in her twenties or thirties who had recovered from COVID-19. CDR3s include the opening cysteine and the closing phenylalanine or tryptophan. A D gene is named only where the DNA matches it firmly. A row's size may be missing; if present it is once, few, many or a size class.

14	-	-	TRBV5-1	TRBJ1-1	CASSPQGANTEAFF	TGCGCCAGCAGCCCACAGGGTGCGAACACTGAAGCTTTCTTT
14	-	-	TRBV10-3	TRBJ1-5	CAIRQGGSNQPQHF	TGTGCCATCAGGCAGGGAGGAAGCAATCAGCCCCAGCATTTT
13	TRBD2	-	TRBV9	TRBJ2-5	CASSGTSLETQYF	TGTGCCAGCAGCGGGACTAGCCTGGAGACCCAGTACTTC
18	-	-	TRBV21-1	TRBJ2-1	CASSKGIELAASYNEQFF	TGTGCCAGCAGCAAAGGGATTGAGTTGGCGGCCTCTTACAATGAGCAGTTCTTC
14	TRBD2	-	TRBV11-2	TRBJ2-2	CASRGLAGAGELFF	TGTGCCAGCAGGGGACTAGCGGGAGCCGGGGAGCTGTTTTTT
14	TRBD2	few	TRBV2	TRBJ2-3	CASTSGSGADTQYF	TGTGCCAGCACAAGCGGGAGCGGGGCAGATACGCAGTATTTT
15	TRBD1	-	TRBV27	TRBJ2-7	CASSSSRTGQYEQYF	TGTGCCAGCAGTTCCTCCCGGACAGGACAGTACGAGCAGTACTTC
15	TRBD1	once	TRBV5-1	TRBJ2-1	CASSSLPGQGHEQFF	TGCGCCAGCAGCTCCCTTCCGGGACAGGGGCATGAGCAGTTCTTC
14	TRBD2	once	TRBV30	TRBJ2-1	CAWIGLAEGNEQFF	TGTGCCTGGATCGGACTAGCGGAGGGAAATGAGCAGTTCTTC
14	TRBD2	-	TRBV28	TRBJ2-5	CASSRGLAGETQYF	TGTGCCAGCAGCCGGGGACTAGCGGGAGAGACCCAGTACTTC
13	TRBD1	-	TRBV5-1	TRBJ2-7	CASSLPDRVEQYF	TGCGCCAGCAGCTTGCCGGACAGGGTCGAGCAGTACTTC
13	TRBD1	-	TRBV11-2	TRBJ2-1	CASSFSGGNEQFF	TGTGCCAGCAGCTTTTCAGGGGGCAATGAGCAGTTCTTC
13	TRBD1	-	TRBV19	TRBJ2-7	CASSTGQGMEQYF	TGTGCCAGTAGTACGGGACAGGGAATGGAGCAGTACTTC
15	TRBD1	-	TRBV28	TRBJ1-2	CASSRSWDRRYGYTF	TGTGCCAGCAGCCGTTCCTGGGACAGGAGATATGGCTACACCTTC
16	-	-	TRBV5-6	TRBJ1-6	CASSLSGTPYNSPLHF	TGTGCCAGCAGCTTGTCCGGGACACCCTATAATTCACCCCTCCACTTT